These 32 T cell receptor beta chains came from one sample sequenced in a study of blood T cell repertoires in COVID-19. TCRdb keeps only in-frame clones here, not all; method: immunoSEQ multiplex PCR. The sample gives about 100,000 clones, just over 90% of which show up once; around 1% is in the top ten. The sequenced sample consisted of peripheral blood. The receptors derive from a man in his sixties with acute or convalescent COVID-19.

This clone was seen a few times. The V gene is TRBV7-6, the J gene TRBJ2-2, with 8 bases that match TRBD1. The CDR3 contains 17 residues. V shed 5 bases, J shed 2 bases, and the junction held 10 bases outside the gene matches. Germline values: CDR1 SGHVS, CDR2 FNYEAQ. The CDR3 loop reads CASSPVPTGGNTGELFF. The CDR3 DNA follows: TGTGCCAGCAGCCCCGTCCCAACAGGGGGTAACACCGGGGAGCTGTTTTTT.

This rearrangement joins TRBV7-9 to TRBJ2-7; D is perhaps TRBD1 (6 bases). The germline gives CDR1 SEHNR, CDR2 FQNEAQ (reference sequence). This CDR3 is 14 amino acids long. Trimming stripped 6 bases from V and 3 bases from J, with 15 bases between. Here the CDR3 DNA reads TGTGCCAGCAGTCGGAACGGGACAAACTACGAGCAGTACTTC. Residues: CASSRNGTNYEQYF.

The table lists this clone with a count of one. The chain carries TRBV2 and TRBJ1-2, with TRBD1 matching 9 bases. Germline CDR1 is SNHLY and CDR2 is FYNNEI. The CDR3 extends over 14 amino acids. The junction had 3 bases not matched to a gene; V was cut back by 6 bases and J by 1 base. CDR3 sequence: CASSWTGDNYGYTF. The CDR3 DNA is TGTGCCAGCAGCTGGACAGGGGATAACTATGGCTACACCTTC.

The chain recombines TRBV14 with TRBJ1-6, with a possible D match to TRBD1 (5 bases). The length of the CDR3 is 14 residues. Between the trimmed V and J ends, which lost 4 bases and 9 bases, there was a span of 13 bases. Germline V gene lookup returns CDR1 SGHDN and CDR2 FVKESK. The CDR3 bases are TGTGCCAGCAGCCCTATTACAGGAGTTTCACCCCTCCACTTT. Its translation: CASSPITGVSPLHF.

CDR3 bases: TGTGCCAGCAGTGACCTATCTACCGAGACAGATACGCAGTATTTT. This codes for CASSDLSTETDTQYF. The V gene is TRBV25-1, the J gene TRBJ2-3, with D unclear. Germline V gives CDR1 MGHDK, CDR2 SYGVNS. Trimming removed 3 bases at V and 3 bases at J, with 13 bases between. The CDR3 is made up of 15 amino acids.

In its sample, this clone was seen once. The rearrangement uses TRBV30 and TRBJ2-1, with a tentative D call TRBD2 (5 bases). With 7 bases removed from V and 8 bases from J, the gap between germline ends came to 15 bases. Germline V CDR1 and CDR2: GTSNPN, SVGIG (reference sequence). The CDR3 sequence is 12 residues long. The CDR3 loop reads CASRTGVDEQFF. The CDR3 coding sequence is TGTGCCTCCCGGACCGGGGTCGATGAGCAGTTCTTC.

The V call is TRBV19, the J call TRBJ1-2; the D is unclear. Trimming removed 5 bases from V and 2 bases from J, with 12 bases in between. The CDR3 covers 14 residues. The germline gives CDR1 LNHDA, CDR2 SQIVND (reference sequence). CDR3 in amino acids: CASSPSPGNYGYTF. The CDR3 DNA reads TGTGCCAGTAGTCCTAGTCCGGGGAACTATGGCTACACCTTC. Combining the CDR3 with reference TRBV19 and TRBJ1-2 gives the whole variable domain DGGITQSPKYLFRKEGQNVTLSCEQNLNHDAMYWYRQDPGQGLRLIYYSQIVNDFQKGDIAEGYSVSREKKESFPLTVTSAQKNPTAFYLCASSPSPGNYGYTFGSGTRLTVV.

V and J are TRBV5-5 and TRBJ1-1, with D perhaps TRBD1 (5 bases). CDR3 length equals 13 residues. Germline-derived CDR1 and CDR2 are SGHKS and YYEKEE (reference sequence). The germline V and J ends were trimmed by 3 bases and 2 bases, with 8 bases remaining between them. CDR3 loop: CASSSRENTEAFF. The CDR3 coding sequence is TGTGCCAGCAGCTCCAGGGAAAACACTGAAGCTTTCTTT.

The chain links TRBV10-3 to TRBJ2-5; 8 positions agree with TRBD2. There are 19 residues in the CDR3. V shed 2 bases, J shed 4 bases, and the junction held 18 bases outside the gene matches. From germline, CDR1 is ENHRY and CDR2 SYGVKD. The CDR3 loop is CAISETVSQLAGPGETQYF. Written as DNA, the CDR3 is TGTGCCATCAGTGAGACCGTTTCCCAATTAGCGGGACCGGGAGAGACCCAGTACTTC.

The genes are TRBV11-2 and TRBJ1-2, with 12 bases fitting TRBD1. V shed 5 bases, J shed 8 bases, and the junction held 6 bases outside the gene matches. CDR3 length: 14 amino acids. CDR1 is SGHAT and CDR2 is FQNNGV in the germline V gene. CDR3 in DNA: TGTGCCAGCAGCCCCGGGACAGGGGGCTTCGGCTACACCTTC. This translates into CASSPGTGGFGYTF. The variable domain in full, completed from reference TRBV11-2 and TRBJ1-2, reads EAGVAQSPRYKIIEKRQSVAFWCNPISGHATLYWYQQILGQGPKLLIQFQNNGVVDDSQLPKDRFSAERLKGVDSTLKIQPAKLEDSAVYLCASSPGTGGFGYTFGSGTRLTVV.

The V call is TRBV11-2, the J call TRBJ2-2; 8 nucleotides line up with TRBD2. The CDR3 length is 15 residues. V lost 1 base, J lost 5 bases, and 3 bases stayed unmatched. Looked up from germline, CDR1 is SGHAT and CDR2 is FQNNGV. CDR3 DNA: TGTGCCAGCAGCTTAGGACTAGCGTTGACCGGGGAGCTGTTTTTT. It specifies CASSLGLALTGELFF.

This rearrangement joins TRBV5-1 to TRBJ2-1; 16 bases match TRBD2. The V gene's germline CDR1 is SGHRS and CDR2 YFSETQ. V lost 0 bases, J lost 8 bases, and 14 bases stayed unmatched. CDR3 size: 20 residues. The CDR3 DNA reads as TGCGCCAGCAGCTTGGTCGGCATTGGGACTAGCGGGAGGGCCGGGGATGAGCAGTTCTTC. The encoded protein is CASSLVGIGTSGRAGDEQFF.

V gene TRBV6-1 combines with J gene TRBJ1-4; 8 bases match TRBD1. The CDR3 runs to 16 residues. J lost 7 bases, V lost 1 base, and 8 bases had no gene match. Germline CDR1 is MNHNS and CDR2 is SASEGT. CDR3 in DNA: TGTGCCAGCAGTGAAGGGACAGGGACCTTAAGTGAAAAACTGTTTTTT. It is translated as CASSEGTGTLSEKLFF.

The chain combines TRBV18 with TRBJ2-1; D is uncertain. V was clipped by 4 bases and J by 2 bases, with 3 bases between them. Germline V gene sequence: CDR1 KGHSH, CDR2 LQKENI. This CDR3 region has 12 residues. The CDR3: CASSHTYNEQFF. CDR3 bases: TGTGCCAGCTCACACACCTACAATGAGCAGTTCTTC.

The chain's CDR3 is CATGFLAGETNEQFF. The CDR3 DNA follows: TGTGCCACCGGTTTTCTGGCGGGAGAAACCAATGAGCAGTTCTTC. The chain carries TRBV24-1 and TRBJ2-1, with TRBD2 identical over 7 bases. CDR3 length: 15 residues. Looked up from germline, CDR1 is KGHDR and CDR2 is SFDVKD. The V segment lost 9 bases and the J segment 6 bases; nucleotides outside the gene matches: 13.

Here the CDR3 reads CASSSPGGAHTGELFF. For the CDR3, the DNA is TGTGCCAGCAGCTCCCCAGGGGGCGCCCATACCGGGGAGCTGTTTTTT. The chain combines TRBV7-2 with TRBJ2-2; 8 bases match TRBD1. The CDR3 runs 16 residues. The germline gives CDR1 SGHTA, CDR2 FQGNSA. Trimming cost V 4 bases and J 5 bases; bases outside gene matches: 9.

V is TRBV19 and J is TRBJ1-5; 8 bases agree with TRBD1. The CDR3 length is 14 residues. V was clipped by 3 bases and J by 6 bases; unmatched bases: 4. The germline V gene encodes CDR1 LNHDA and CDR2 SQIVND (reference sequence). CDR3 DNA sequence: TGTGCCAGTAGTATTGCAGGGGGCTCTCAGCCCCAGCATTTT. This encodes CASSIAGGSQPQHF.

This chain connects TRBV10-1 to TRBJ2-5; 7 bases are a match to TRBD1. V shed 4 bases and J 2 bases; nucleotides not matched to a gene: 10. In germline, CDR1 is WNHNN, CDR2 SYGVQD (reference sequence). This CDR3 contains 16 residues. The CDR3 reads CASSGPGQTLQETQYF. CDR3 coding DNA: TGCGCCAGCAGTGGCCCGGGACAGACGCTTCAAGAGACCCAGTACTTC.

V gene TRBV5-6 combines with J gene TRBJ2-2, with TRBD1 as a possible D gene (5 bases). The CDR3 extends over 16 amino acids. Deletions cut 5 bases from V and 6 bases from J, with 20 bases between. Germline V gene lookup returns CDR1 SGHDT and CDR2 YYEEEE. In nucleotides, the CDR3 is TGTGCCAGCAGTTATGATAGGGGTCTATTGGCCGGGGAGCTGTTTTTT. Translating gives CASSYDRGLLAGELFF. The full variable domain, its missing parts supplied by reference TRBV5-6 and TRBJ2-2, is DAGVTQSPTHLIKTRGQQVTLRCSPKSGHDTVSWYQQALGQGPQFIFQYYEEEERQRGNFPDRFSGHQFPNYSSELNVNALLLGDSALYLCASSYDRGLLAGELFFGEGSRLTVL.

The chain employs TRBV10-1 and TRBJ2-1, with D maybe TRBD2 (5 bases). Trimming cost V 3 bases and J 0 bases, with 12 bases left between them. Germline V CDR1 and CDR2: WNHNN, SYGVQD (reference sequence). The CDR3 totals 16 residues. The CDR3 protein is CASSDKRFTSYNEQFF. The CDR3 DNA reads TGCGCCAGCAGTGACAAGCGGTTCACCTCCTACAATGAGCAGTTCTTC.

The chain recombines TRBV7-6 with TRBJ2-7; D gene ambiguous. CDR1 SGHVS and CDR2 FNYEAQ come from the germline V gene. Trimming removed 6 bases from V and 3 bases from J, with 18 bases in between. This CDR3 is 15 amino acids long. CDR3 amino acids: CASSRTASGSYEQYV. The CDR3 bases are TGTGCCAGCAGTCGTACTGCGTCGGGTAGCTACGAGCAGTACGTC.

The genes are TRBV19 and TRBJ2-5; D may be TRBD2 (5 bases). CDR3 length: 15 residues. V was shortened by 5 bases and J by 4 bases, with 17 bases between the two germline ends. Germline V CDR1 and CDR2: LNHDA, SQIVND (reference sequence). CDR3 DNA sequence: TGTGCCAGTAGTGCCTCGAGTGGGAGAGGAGAGACCCAGTACTTC. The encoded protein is CASSASSGRGETQYF.

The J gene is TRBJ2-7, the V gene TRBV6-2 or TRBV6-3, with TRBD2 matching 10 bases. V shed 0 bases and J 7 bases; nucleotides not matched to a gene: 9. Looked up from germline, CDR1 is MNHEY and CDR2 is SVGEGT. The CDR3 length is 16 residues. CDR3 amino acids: CASSYSGSGRAGEQYF. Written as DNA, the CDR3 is TGTGCCAGCAGTTACTCGGGGAGCGGGAGGGCCGGGGAGCAGTACTTC.

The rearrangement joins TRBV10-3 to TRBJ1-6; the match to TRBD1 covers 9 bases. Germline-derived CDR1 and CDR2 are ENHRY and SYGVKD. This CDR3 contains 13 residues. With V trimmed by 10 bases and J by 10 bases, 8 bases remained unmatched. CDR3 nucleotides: TGTGCCACCACGGACAGGGGAGGGTCACCCCTCCACTTT. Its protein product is CATTDRGGSPLHF.

CDR3 DNA sequence: TGTGCCAGCAGCTTAACTAGCGGGAGCGCAGATACGCAGTATTTT. Amino acids: CASSLTSGSADTQYF. The chain couples TRBV7-2 to TRBJ2-3; 11 bases are shared with TRBD2. Germline lookup yields CDR1 SGHTA and CDR2 FQGNSA. CDR3 length equals 15 residues. J was trimmed by 4 bases and V by 2 bases; bases with no gene match: 2.

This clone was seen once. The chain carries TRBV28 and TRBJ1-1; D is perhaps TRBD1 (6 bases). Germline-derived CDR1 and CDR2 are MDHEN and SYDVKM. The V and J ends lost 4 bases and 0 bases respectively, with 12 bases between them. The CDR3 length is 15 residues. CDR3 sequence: CASSYFTGLNTEAFF. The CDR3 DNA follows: TGTGCCAGCAGTTACTTTACAGGGCTGAACACTGAAGCTTTCTTT.

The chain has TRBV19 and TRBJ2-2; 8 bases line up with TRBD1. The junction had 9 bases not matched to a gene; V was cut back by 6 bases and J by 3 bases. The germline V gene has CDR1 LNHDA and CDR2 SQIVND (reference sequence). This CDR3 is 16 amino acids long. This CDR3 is CASSSGAGGDTGELFF. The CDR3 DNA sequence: TGTGCCAGTAGCTCGGGTGCAGGGGGCGACACCGGGGAGCTGTTTTTT.

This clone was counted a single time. The CDR3, as DNA: TGTGCCAGCAGCTTAGGCGGGAGCCCCTACGAGCAGTACTTC. The encoded protein is CASSLGGSPYEQYF. The chain combines TRBV11-2 with TRBJ2-7; TRBD2 aligns across 7 bases. The CDR3 has 14 residues. Germline values: CDR1 SGHAT, CDR2 FQNNGV. Trimming took 1 base from V and 2 from J; bases not matched to a gene: 2.

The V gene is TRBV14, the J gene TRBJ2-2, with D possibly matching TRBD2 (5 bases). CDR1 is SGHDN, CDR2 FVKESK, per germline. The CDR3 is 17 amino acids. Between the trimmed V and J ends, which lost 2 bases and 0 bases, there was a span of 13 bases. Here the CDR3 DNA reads TGTGCCAGCAGCCAAACGAGGGATCGGACGAACACCGGGGAGCTGTTTTTT. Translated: CASSQTRDRTNTGELFF.

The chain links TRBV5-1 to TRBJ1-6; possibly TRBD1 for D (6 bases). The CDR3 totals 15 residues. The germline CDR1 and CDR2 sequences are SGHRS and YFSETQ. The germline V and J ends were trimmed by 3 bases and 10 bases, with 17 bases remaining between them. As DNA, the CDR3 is TGCGCCAGCAGCTCGTTACAGGGTATGGGATCACCCCTCCACTTT. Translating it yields CASSSLQGMGSPLHF.

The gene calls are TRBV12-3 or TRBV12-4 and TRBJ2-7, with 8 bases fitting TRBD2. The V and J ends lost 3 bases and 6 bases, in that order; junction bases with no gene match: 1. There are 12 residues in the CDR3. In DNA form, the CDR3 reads TGTGCCAGCAGTTTGGCGGGGGGCGAGCAGTACGTC. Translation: CASSLAGGEQYV.

The CDR3 protein is CASSPGLAGTSTDTQYF. In DNA form, the CDR3 reads TGTGCCAGCAGCCCGGGACTAGCGGGAACTAGCACAGATACGCAGTATTTT. V and J are TRBV11-2 and TRBJ2-3, with TRBD2 matching over 13 bases. This CDR3 spans 17 amino acids. V gave up 5 bases and J gave up 0 bases; unmatched junction bases: 5. The germline CDR1 and CDR2 sequences are SGHAT and FQNNGV.